Sequencing of this TCR beta chain was carried out in a study of control samples from healthy donors and cancer patients. This table comes from immunoSEQ multiplex PCR, and its TCRdb copy is limited to in-frame clones, with some not included. The sample comprises 150,000 to 200,000 clones, around 88% of which are singletons, and 1.7% rests with the top ten. The CDR3 length is 11 residues. Trimming left V 2 bases short and J 9 bases short, with 8 bases between. Looked up from germline, CDR1 is LGHDT and CDR2 is YNNKEL (reference sequence). This sequence originates from a man younger than 30 in good health. Sample: blood. The rearrangement joins TRBV3-1 (or the pseudogene TRBV3-2) to TRBJ2-7; no clear D. The CDR3 loop is CASSQSQAQYF. CDR3 nucleotides: TGTGCCAGCAGCCAATCCCAGGCGCAGTACTTC.